The 13 T cell receptor beta chains given below trace back to one sample, sequenced in a study of Ad26.COV2.S vaccination and SARS-CoV-2 variants. Treatment: roughly 19 received Ad26.COV2.S at low or high dose, single or two shots; roughly five received placebo; per-sample allocation not given. Day 63 following the first vaccine or placebo injection was when the samples were taken. Only in-frame clones appear in the TCRdb table, and some are missing; sequencing was by immunoSEQ multiplex PCR. The sample consists of hundreds of thousands of clones, roughly 80% of them appearing once. The specimen comprised peripheral blood, sampled in a trial of Ad26.COV2.S vaccine versus placebo. These receptors came from a person between 18 and 65 years old who received the Ad26.COV2.S COVID-19 vaccine or a placebo.

V is TRBV5-6 and J is TRBJ1-5; maybe TRBD1 (5 bases). The CDR3 consists of 15 residues. V shed 0 bases and J shed 3 bases, with 10 bases lying between them. Germline-derived CDR1 and CDR2 are SGHDT and YYEEEE. The CDR3 reads CASSLGTGVNQPQHF. The CDR3 DNA follows: TGTGCCAGCAGCTTGGGCACAGGCGTCAATCAGCCCCAGCATTTT.

In its sample, this clone was seen once. The chain recombines TRBV27 with TRBJ2-6; D unclear. Germline V gives CDR1 MNHEY, CDR2 SMNVEV (reference sequence). Trimming took 4 bases from V and 2 from J, leaving 15 bases between them. The CDR3 is 17 residues long. The CDR3 region is CASSSQTGRAGANVLTF. Written as DNA, the CDR3 is TGTGCCAGCAGTTCCCAGACGGGTAGGGCTGGGGCCAACGTCCTGACTTTC. Variable domain in full (rest from reference TRBV27 and TRBJ2-6): EAQVTQNPRYLITVTGKKLTVTCSQNMNHEYMSWYRQDPGLGLRQIYYSMNVEVTDKGDVPEGYKVSRKEKRNFPLILESPSPNQTSLYFCASSSQTGRAGANVLTFGAGSRLTVL.

This sequence joins TRBV10-2 and TRBJ1-1; D unclear. V lost 8 bases, J lost 11 bases, and 15 bases lay in between. Germline V gives CDR1 WSHSY, CDR2 SAAADI. The CDR3 is made up of 11 amino acids. The CDR3 protein is CASHGGVGAFF. The CDR3 DNA follows: TGCGCCAGCCATGGCGGGGTCGGCGCTTTCTTT.

The chain has TRBV6-4 and TRBJ2-5; 7 bases fit TRBD2. With 2 bases clipped from V and 4 bases from J, the junction kept 7 bases outside the gene matches. Per the germline V gene, CDR1 is MRHNA and CDR2 is SNTAGT. The CDR3 runs 15 residues. Written as DNA, the CDR3 is TGTGCCAGCAGTGACCGCGGGGGTACGGGAGAGACCCAGTACTTC. Its protein is CASSDRGGTGETQYF.

This chain uses TRBV7-9 with TRBJ2-5; either TRBD1 or TRBD2 may supply D (5 bases each). Between the trimmed V and J ends, which lost 3 bases and 2 bases, there was a span of 13 bases. CDR1 and CDR2 from the germline V gene are SEHNR and FQNEAQ (reference sequence). The CDR3 totals 15 residues. As DNA, the CDR3 is TGTGCCAGCAGCTTGAACGGGGCTCCTCAAGAGACCCAGTACTTC. Its protein product is CASSLNGAPQETQYF.

This clone was observed a handful of times. The V gene is TRBV7-9, the J gene TRBJ1-1; D uncertain. Germline lookup yields CDR1 SEHNR and CDR2 FQNEAQ (reference sequence). The CDR3 is 14 residues long. V lost 0 bases, J lost 0 bases, and 5 bases lay in between. The CDR3 protein is CASSLAPVNTEAFF. CDR3 nucleotides: TGTGCCAGCAGCTTAGCCCCAGTGAACACTGAAGCTTTCTTT.

This chain joins TRBV7-9 and TRBJ1-1; D is unclear. V was shortened by 1 base and J by 4 bases, with 4 bases between the two germline ends. The CDR3 has 12 amino acids. Germline V gives CDR1 SEHNR, CDR2 FQNEAQ (reference sequence). The CDR3 sequence: CASSLGFTEAFF. For the CDR3, the DNA is TGTGCCAGCAGCTTAGGTTTCACTGAAGCTTTCTTT.

The chain carries TRBV19 and TRBJ1-1; TRBD1 is a possible D gene (5 bases). CDR1 LNHDA and CDR2 SQIVND come from the germline V gene (reference sequence). Trimming shortened V by 7 bases and J by 11 bases, and 26 bases separated the two germline ends. The CDR3 loop spans 15 amino acids. The CDR3 region has the DNA TGTGCCAGTAACCGTGTGGGGGAAGGGCCTAGAACGGCTTTCTTT. Its translation: CASNRVGEGPRTAFF.

The CDR3 is CASIPRTGGFGYTF. Here the CDR3 DNA reads TGTGCCAGCATCCCACGGACAGGGGGCTTTGGCTACACCTTC. The chain recombines TRBV6-5 with TRBJ1-2, with TRBD1 matching 11 bases. Germline trimming cut 7 bases from V and 7 bases from J; bases unmatched to any gene: 8. CDR1 and CDR2 from the germline V gene are MNHEY and SVGAGI. The CDR3 has 14 amino acids.

The V call is TRBV5-1, the J call TRBJ2-3; 8 bases are a match to TRBD2. The CDR3 runs to 15 residues. Trimming took 0 bases from V and 1 from J; bases not matched to a gene: 1. CDR1 and CDR2 from the germline V gene are SGHRS and YFSETQ. The CDR3 region is CASSLAAGGTDTQYF. CDR3 bases: TGCGCCAGCAGCTTGGCAGCGGGAGGCACAGATACGCAGTATTTT.

V and J are TRBV9 and TRBJ2-1; D not certain. V was trimmed by 4 bases and J by 4 bases, leaving 12 bases between them. Germline V gene lookup returns CDR1 SGDLS and CDR2 YYNGEE. CDR3 length: 14 amino acids. The CDR3 here is CASSLPDAYNEQFF. CDR3 DNA sequence: TGTGCCAGCAGCCTCCCAGACGCTTACAATGAGCAGTTCTTC.

In DNA, the CDR3 is TGTGCCAGCAGCGTAGGGATCAGGTACGAGCAGTACTTC. Translation gives CASSVGIRYEQYF. J is TRBJ2-7 and V is TRBV9; D gene uncertain. Trimming left V 0 bases short and J 4 bases short, with 8 bases between. The CDR3 runs 13 residues. The germline V gene has CDR1 SGDLS and CDR2 YYNGEE.

The J gene is TRBJ2-7, the V gene TRBV5-5, with D perhaps TRBD1 (5 bases). The V gene's germline CDR1 is SGHKS and CDR2 YYEKEE (reference sequence). The CDR3 is 13 amino acids. Trimming left V 2 bases short and J 6 bases short, with 12 bases between. CDR3 amino acids: CASSFQGNGEQYF. The DNA for the CDR3 is TGTGCCAGCAGCTTTCAGGGAAACGGCGAGCAGTACTTC.